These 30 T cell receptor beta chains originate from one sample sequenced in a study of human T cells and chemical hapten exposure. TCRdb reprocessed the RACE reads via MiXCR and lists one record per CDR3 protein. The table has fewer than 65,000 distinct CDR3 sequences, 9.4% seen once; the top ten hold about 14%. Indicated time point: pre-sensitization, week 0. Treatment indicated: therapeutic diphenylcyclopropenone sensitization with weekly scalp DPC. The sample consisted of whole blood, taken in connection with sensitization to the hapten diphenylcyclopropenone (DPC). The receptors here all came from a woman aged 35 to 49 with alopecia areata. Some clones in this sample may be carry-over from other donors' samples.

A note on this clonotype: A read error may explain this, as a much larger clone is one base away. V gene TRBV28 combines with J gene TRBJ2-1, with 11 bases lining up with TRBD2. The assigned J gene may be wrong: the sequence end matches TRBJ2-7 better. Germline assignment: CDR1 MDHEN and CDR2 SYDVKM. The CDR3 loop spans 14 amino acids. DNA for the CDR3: TGTGCCACCAAGGGACTAGCGGTGAGCAATGAGCAGTACTTC. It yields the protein CATKGLAVSNEQYF.

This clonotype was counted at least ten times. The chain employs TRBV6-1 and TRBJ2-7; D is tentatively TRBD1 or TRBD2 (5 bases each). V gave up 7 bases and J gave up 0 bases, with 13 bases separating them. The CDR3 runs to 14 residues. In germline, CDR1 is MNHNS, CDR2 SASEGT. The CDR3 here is CASKGTVSSYEQYF. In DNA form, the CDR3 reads TGTGCCAGCAAAGGGACCGTCAGCTCCTACGAGCAGTACTTC.

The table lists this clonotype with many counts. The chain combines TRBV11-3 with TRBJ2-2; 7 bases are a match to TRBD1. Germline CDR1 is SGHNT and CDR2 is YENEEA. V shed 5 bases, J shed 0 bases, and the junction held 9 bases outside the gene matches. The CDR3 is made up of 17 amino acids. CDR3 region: CASSPRQGLTNTGELFF. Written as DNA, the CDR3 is TGTGCCAGCAGCCCCCGACAGGGTCTGACGAACACCGGGGAGCTGTTTTTT.

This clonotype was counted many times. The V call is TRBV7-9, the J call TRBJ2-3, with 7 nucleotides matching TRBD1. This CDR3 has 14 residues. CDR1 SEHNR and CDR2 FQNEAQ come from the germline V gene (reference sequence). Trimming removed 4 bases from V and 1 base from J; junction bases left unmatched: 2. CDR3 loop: CASSSQGGTDTQYF. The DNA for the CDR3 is TGTGCCAGCAGCTCGCAGGGGGGCACAGATACGCAGTATTTT.

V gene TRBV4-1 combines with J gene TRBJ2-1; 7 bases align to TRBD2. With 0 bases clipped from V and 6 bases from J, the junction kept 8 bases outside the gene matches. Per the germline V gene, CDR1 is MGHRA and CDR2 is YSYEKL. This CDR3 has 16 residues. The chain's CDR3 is CASSQEASGPLNEQFF. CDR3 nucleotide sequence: TGCGCCAGCAGCCAAGAGGCTAGCGGTCCCCTCAATGAGCAGTTCTTC.

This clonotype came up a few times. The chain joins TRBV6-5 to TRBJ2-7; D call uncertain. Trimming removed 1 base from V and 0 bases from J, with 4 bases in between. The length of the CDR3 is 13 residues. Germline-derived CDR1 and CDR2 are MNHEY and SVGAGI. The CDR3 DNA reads TGTGCCAGCAGTTACTACAACTCCTACGAGCAGTACTTC. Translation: CASSYYNSYEQYF.

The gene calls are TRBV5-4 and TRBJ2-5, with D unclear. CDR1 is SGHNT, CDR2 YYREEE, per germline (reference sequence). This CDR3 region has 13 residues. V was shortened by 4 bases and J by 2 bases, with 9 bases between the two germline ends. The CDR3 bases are TGTGCCAGCAGCCCTTCAGGTCAAGAGACCCAGTACTTC. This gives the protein CASSPSGQETQYF.

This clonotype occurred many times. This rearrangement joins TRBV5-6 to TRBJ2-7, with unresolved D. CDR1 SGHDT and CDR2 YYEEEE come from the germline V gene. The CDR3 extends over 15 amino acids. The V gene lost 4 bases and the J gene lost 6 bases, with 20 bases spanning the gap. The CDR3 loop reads CASSLRDRPYVEQYF. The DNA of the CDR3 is TGTGCCAGCAGCCTTAGGGATAGGCCCTATGTCGAGCAGTACTTC.

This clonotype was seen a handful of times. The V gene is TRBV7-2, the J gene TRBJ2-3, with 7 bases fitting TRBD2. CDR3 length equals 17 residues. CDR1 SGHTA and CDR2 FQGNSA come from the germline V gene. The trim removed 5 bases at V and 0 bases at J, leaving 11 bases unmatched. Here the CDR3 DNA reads TGTGCCAGCAGCCTGACTCCAGCGGGGAGTAGCACAGATACGCAGTATTTT. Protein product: CASSLTPAGSSTDTQYF.

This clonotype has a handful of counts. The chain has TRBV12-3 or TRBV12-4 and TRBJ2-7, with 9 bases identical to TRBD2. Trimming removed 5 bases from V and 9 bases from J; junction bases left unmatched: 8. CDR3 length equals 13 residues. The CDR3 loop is CASSQAGGEVQYF. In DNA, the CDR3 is TGTGCCAGCAGTCAAGCGGGGGGCGAGGTGCAGTACTTC.

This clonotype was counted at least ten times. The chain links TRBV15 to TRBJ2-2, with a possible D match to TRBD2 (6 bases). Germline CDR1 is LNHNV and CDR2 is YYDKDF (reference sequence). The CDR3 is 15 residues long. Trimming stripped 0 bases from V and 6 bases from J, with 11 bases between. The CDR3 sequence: CATSRDSGVSGELFF. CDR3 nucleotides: TGTGCCACCAGCAGAGATTCGGGAGTATCCGGGGAGCTGTTTTTT.

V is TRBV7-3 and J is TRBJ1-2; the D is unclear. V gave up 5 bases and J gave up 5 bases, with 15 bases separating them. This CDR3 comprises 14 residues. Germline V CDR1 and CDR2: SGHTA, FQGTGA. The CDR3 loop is CASSPPGAKYGYTF. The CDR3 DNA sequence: TGTGCCAGCAGCCCGCCGGGCGCAAAATATGGCTACACCTTC.

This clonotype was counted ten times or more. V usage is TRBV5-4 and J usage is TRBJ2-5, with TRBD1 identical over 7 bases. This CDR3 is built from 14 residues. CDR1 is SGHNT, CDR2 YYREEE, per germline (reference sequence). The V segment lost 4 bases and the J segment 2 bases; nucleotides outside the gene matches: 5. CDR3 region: CASSTGTAQETQYF. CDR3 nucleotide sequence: TGTGCCAGCAGCACCGGGACAGCTCAAGAGACCCAGTACTTC.

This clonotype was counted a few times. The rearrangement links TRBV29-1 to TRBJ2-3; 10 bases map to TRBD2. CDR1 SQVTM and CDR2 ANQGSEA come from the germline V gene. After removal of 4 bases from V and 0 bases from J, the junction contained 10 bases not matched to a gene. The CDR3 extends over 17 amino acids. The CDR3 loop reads CSVGSSGGLSSTDTQYF. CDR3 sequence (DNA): TGCAGCGTTGGAAGTAGCGGGGGGCTTTCTAGCACAGATACGCAGTATTTT.

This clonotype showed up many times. The CDR3 bases are TGTGCCAGCTCACCGATTAGTTTGAACACTGAAGCTTTCTTT. Protein product: CASSPISLNTEAFF. This rearrangement joins TRBV18 to TRBJ1-1; D call uncertain. Germline CDR1 is KGHSH and CDR2 is LQKENI. The CDR3 covers 14 residues. The V end lost 3 bases, the J end lost 0 bases, and 8 bases lay between the germline ends.

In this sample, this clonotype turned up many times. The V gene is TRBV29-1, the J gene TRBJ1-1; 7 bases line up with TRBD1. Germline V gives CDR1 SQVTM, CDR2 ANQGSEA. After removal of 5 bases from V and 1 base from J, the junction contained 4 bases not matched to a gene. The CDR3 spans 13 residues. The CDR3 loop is CSVKDRSNTEAFF. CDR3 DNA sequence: TGCAGCGTTAAGGACAGGTCGAACACTGAAGCTTTCTTT. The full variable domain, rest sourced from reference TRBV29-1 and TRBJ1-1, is SAVISQKPSRDICQRGTSLTIQCQVDSQVTMMFWYRQQPGQSLTLIATANQGSEATYESGFVIDKFPISRPNLTFSTLTVSNMSPEDSSIYLCSVKDRSNTEAFFGQGTRLTVV.

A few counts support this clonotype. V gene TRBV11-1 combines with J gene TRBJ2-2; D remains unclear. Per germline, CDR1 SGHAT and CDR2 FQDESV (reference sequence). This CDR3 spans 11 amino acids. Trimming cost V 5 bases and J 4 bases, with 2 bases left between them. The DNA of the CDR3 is TGTGCCAGCAGCGGCACCGGGGAGCTGTTTTTT. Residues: CASSGTGELFF. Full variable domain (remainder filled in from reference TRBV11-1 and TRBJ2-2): EAEVAQSPRYKITEKSQAVAFWCDPISGHATLYWYRQILGQGPELLVQFQDESVVDDSQLPKDRFSAERLKGVDSTLKIQPAELGDSAMYLCASSGTGELFFGEGSRLTVL.

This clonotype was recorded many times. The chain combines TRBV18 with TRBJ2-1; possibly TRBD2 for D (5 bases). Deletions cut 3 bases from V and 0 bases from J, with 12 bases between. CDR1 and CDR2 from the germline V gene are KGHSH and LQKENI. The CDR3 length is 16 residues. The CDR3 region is CASSPGIKSSYNEQFF. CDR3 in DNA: TGTGCCAGCTCACCCGGGATCAAAAGCTCCTACAATGAGCAGTTCTTC.

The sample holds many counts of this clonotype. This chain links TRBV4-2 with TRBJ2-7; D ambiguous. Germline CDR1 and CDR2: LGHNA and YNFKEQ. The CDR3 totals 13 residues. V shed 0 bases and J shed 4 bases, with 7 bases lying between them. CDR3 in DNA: TGTGCCAGCAGCCAAGATTGGACGTACGAGCAGTACTTC. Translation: CASSQDWTYEQYF.

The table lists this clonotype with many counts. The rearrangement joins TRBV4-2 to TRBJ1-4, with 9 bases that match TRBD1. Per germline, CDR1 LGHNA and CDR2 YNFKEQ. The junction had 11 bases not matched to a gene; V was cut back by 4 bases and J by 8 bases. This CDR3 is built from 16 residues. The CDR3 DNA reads TGTGCCAGCAGCCTAAGAGATCGGGACAGGGCGGAAAAACTGTTTTTT. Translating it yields CASSLRDRDRAEKLFF.

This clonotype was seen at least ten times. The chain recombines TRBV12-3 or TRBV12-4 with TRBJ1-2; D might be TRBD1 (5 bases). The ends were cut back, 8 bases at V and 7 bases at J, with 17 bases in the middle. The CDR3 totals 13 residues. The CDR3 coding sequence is TGTGCCAGCGAGAATAAAGACAGAACTGGCTACACCTTC. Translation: CASENKDRTGYTF.

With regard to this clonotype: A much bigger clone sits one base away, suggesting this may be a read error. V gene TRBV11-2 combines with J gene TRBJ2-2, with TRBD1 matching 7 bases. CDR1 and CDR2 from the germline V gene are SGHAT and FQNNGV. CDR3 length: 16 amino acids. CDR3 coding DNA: TGTGTCAGCAGCCTTTTGACAGGGCTGAACACCGGGGAGCTGTTTTTT. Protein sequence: CVSSLLTGLNTGELFF.

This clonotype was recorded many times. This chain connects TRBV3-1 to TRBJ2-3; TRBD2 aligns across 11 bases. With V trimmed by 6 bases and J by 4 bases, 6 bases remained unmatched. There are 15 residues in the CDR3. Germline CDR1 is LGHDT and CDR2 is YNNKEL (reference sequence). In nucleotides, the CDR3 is TGTGCCAGCAGGTTAGCGGGGGGGAGCTCAGATACGCAGTATTTT. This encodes CASRLAGGSSDTQYF.

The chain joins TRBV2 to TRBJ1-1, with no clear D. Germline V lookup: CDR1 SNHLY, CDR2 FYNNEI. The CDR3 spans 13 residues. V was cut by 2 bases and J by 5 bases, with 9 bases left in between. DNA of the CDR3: TGTGCCAGCAGTGAATTTGTTAGGACTGAAGCTTTCTTT. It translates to CASSEFVRTEAFF.

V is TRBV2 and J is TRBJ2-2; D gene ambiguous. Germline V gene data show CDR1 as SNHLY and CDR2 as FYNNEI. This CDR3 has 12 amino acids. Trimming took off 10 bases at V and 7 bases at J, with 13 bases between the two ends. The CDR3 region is CATSWGNGELFF. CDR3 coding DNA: TGTGCCACCTCGTGGGGTAACGGGGAGCTGTTTTTT. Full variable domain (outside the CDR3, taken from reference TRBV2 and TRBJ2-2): EPEVTQTPSHQVTQMGQEVILRCVPISNHLYFYWYRQILGQKVEFLVSFYNNEISEKSEIFDDQFSVERPDGSNFTLKIRSTKLEDSAMYFCATSWGNGELFFGEGSRLTVL.

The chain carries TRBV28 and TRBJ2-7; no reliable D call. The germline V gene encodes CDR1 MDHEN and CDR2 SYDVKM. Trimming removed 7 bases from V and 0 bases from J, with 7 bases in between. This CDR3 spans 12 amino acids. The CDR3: CASTPSSYEQYF. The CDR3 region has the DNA TGTGCCAGCACTCCAAGCTCCTACGAGCAGTACTTC.

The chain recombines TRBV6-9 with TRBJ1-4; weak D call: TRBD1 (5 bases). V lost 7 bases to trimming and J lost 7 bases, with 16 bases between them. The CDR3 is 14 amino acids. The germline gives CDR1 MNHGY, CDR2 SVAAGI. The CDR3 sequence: CASTMGRVPEKLFF. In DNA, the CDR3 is TGTGCCAGCACCATGGGCAGGGTCCCTGAAAAACTGTTTTTT.

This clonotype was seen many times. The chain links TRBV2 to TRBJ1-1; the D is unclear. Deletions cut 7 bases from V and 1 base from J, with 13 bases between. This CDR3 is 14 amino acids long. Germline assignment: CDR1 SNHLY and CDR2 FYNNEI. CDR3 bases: TGTGCCAGCAAACCGAGACACTGGAACACTGAAGCTTTCTTT. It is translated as CASKPRHWNTEAFF.

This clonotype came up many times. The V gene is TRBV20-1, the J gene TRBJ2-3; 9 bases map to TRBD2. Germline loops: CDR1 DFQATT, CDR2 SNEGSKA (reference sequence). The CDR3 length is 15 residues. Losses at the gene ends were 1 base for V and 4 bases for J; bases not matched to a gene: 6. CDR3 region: CSARAASGVADTQYF. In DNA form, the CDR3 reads TGCAGTGCTAGAGCCGCTAGCGGGGTTGCAGATACGCAGTATTTT.

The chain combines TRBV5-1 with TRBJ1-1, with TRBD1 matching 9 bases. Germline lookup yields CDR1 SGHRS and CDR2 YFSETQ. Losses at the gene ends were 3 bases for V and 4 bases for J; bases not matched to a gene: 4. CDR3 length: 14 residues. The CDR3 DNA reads TGCGCCAGCAGCTGGACAGGGGCGGTCACTGAAGCTTTCTTT. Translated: CASSWTGAVTEAFF.